The 8 T cell receptor beta chains given below trace back to one sample, sequenced in a study of tumor and adjacent non-tumor tissue in lung cancer (dated by TCRdb to the late 2010s). RNA was extracted from bulk unsorted tissue and checked for quality with a NanoDrop ND-1000 and an Agilent 2100. The method behind the library was multiplex PCR. Sequenced on an Illumina HiSeq 2500. TCRbeta libraries were constructed through three rounds of nested PCR with primers (Table S4) according to protocols modified from ARM-PCR. TCRdb reanalyzed the raw reads on its own, using fastp at Q25 for trimming and MiXCR for clone calling, and kept in-frame beta chains. Each CDR3 protein gets just one entry, which takes the most common genes and DNA from the rows behind it. This sample gives under 95,000 distinct CDR3 sequences in total; roughly 62% of them show up just once. The top ten clonotypes cover roughly 14% of the sample.

The sample was lung tumor tissue. The receptors shown here come from a man aged 70 or older with non-small cell lung cancer.

This clonotype was seen at least ten times. The rearrangement joins TRBV6-1 to TRBJ2-5, with TRBD2 matching 9 bases. The CDR3 loop spans 16 amino acids. Trimming cost V 3 bases and J 4 bases; bases outside gene matches: 9. CDR1 MNHNS and CDR2 SASEGT come from the germline V gene. CDR3 nucleotide sequence: TGTGCCAGCAGTGAGTGGCGGGGGGGCAGCGGAGAGACCCAGTACTTC. It is translated as CASSEWRGGSGETQYF.

Note on this clonotype: Germline is not matched at one junction end, which may reflect a read error. V and J are TRBV5-1 and TRBJ2-7, with TRBD1 matching 7 bases. CDR1 and CDR2 (germline): SGHRS, YFSETQ. CDR3 length equals 14 residues. In nucleotides, the CDR3 is TGCCCCAGCAGCTTAAAGACAGGGTGGTACGAGCACTACTTC. Encoded protein: CPSSLKTGWYEHYF.

As for this clonotype: The junction departs from germline at one end; a sequencing error may be responsible. The chain links TRBV11-2 to TRBJ2-1; D may be TRBD1 (6 bases). Germline V lookup: CDR1 SGHAT, CDR2 FQNNGV. The CDR3 has 15 amino acids. This CDR3 reads CASVGGQSSYNEQLF. The CDR3 DNA sequence: TGTGCCAGCGTGGGTGGACAGAGCTCCTACAATGAGCAGTTGTTC.

This clonotype was picked up many times. J is TRBJ1-4 and V is TRBV28; D may be TRBD1 (5 bases). CDR3 length: 14 amino acids. Germline CDR1 MDHEN, CDR2 SYDVKM. V lost 2 bases to trimming and J lost 8 bases, with 12 bases between them. Here the CDR3 DNA reads TGTGCCAGCAGTTTAAGCCAGGGAGGGGAAAAACTGTTTTTT. This codes for CASSLSQGGEKLFF.

Note on this clonotype: Possible read error: a much larger clone is one base away. The gene calls are TRBV6-1 and TRBJ2-7, with D possibly matching TRBD2 (5 bases). Germline assignment: CDR1 MNHNS and CDR2 SASEGT. This CDR3 has 13 amino acids. The CDR3 is CANSRGDAYEQYF. The CDR3 nucleotides are TGTGCCAACAGTCGGGGAGACGCCTACGAGCAGTACTTC.

This clonotype was seen ten or more times. The V gene is TRBV12-5, the J gene TRBJ2-3; D might be TRBD2 (5 bases). CDR1 LGHNT and CDR2 FRNRAP come from the germline V gene. This CDR3 region has 17 residues. Between the trimmed V and J ends, which lost 0 bases and 2 bases, there was a span of 15 bases. CDR3 amino acids: CASGLVQTEEDTDTQYF. The CDR3 nucleotides read TGTGCTAGTGGTTTGGTACAGACGGAGGAGGACACAGATACGCAGTATTTT.

This clonotype was counted at least ten times. The V call is TRBV6-2 or TRBV6-3, the J call TRBJ1-1; 9 positions match TRBD1. Per germline, CDR1 MNHEY and CDR2 SVGEGT. The CDR3 sequence is 15 residues long. The V and J ends lost 4 bases and 1 base, in that order; junction bases with no gene match: 4. This CDR3 is CASSSRGQGNTEAFF. For the CDR3, the DNA is TGTGCCAGCAGTTCTAGGGGACAGGGGAACACTGAAGCTTTCTTT.

The V call is TRBV29-1, the J call TRBJ1-2, with D possibly being TRBD1 (5 bases). The V gene's germline CDR1 is SQVTM and CDR2 ANQGSEA. The CDR3 sequence is 12 residues long. Trimming removed 4 bases at V and 7 bases at J, with 13 bases between. CDR3 loop: CSVVGHRTGYTF. The CDR3 bases are TGCAGCGTTGTCGGACACCGAACTGGCTACACCTTC.